This T cell receptor (beta chain) came from a study of blood T cell repertoires in COVID-19. The overall study: Material from acute and convalescent COVID-19 was sourced from the United States, Italy and Spain. T cells, B-cell-depleted T cells, or PBMCs supplied cDNA or gDNA.

The table came from immunoSEQ multiplex PCR; TCRdb's copy has only in-frame clones and leaves some out. The data contain about 270,000 clones, approximately 86% of them seen just once; the ten biggest clones take up roughly 14%. Seattle patient enrollment occurred during active infection, with longitudinal follow-up thereafter. The germline V gene encodes CDR1 WSHSY and CDR2 SAAADI. The CDR3 spans 16 residues. The trim removed 5 bases at V and 9 bases at J, leaving 10 bases unmatched. V is TRBV10-2 and J is TRBJ2-1; 13 positions agree with TRBD2. The receptor's source is a woman in her 70s with COVID-19, enrolled during active disease. Material: peripheral blood. The CDR3: CASSPGTSGARGEQFF. The CDR3 DNA is TGCGCCAGCAGTCCCGGGACTAGCGGGGCTCGGGGTGAGCAGTTCTTC.